The 15 T cell receptor beta chains in this list originate from one sample, sequenced in a study of shared clonotypes between healthy human individuals. Naive CD8 cells, CD45RO-negative and positively selected for CCR7, excluded terminally differentiated effector memory CD45RA+ cells. The table came from immunoSEQ multiplex PCR; TCRdb's copy has only in-frame clones and leaves some out. The table records millions of clones, over 85% of them present only once. Sequencing was performed on naive CD8+ T cells sorted from blood. These receptors were collected from a young man in good health.

As for this clone: Other DNA sequences in the sample encode the same CDR3. V is TRBV6-5 and J is TRBJ2-7; maybe TRBD2 (6 bases). V lost 0 bases and J 2 bases, leaving 8 bases between the germline ends. The CDR3 runs to 14 residues. Germline loops: CDR1 MNHEY, CDR2 SVGAGI. This CDR3 reads CASSYSEGPYEQYF. CDR3 nucleotides: TGTGCCAGCAGTTACTCGGAGGGGCCCTACGAGCAGTACTTC.

The rearrangement uses TRBV6-4 and TRBJ2-3, with unresolved D. The CDR3 totals 15 residues. Germline CDR1 is MRHNA and CDR2 is SNTAGT. V was shortened by 3 bases and J by 0 bases, with 10 bases between the two germline ends. The CDR3 reads CASSDTVRSTDTQYF. DNA for the CDR3: TGTGCCAGCAGTGATACCGTCCGTAGCACAGATACGCAGTATTTT.

This clone is a singleton in its sample. The rearrangement links TRBV2 to TRBJ2-1, with D possibly TRBD1 on 5 matching bases. The germline V gene has CDR1 SNHLY and CDR2 FYNNEI. The length of the CDR3 is 15 residues. Trimming left V 5 bases short and J 0 bases short, with 11 bases between. CDR3 sequence reads: CASSRQLSSYNEQFF. The CDR3 DNA reads TGTGCCAGCAGTCGACAGCTTAGCTCCTACAATGAGCAGTTCTTC. The whole variable domain, remainder taken from reference TRBV2 and TRBJ2-1, is EPEVTQTPSHQVTQMGQEVILRCVPISNHLYFYWYRQILGQKVEFLVSFYNNEISEKSEIFDDQFSVERPDGSNFTLKIRSTKLEDSAMYFCASSRQLSSYNEQFFGPGTRLTVL.

The rearrangement uses TRBV29-1 and TRBJ2-1; D may be TRBD1 (6 bases). The CDR3 spans 13 residues. V was trimmed by 7 bases and J by 4 bases, leaving 14 bases between them. Germline V gene data show CDR1 as SQVTM and CDR2 as ANQGSEA. CDR3 nucleotides: TGCAGCGCCCACCCGGGACAATACAATGAGCAGTTCTTC. Translation: CSAHPGQYNEQFF.

The rearrangement joins TRBV6-5 to TRBJ2-3; D gene uncertain. V gave up 4 bases and J gave up 4 bases, with 6 bases separating them. Germline V gene sequence: CDR1 MNHEY, CDR2 SVGAGI. There are 12 residues in the CDR3. The CDR3 sequence is CASSSASDTQYF. CDR3 DNA sequence: TGTGCCAGCAGTTCCGCCTCAGATACGCAGTATTTT.

The chain carries TRBV7-3 and TRBJ1-1, with D unresolved. The CDR3 has 13 residues. Trimming removed 1 base from V and 6 bases from J, with 9 bases in between. CDR1 SGHTA and CDR2 FQGTGA come from the germline V gene. This CDR3 is CASSLNPDSEAFF. The CDR3, as DNA: TGTGCCAGCAGCTTAAACCCAGACTCTGAAGCTTTCTTT.

This clone was picked up one time. The identical CDR3 is also encoded by other nucleotide sequences in the sample. J is TRBJ2-1 and V is TRBV11-2, with D unclear. With 2 bases removed from V and 8 bases from J, the gap between germline ends came to 4 bases. The CDR3 length is 11 residues. CDR1 and CDR2 (germline): SGHAT, FQNNGV. This CDR3 is CASSLSDEQFF. CDR3 nucleotide sequence: TGTGCCAGCAGCTTAAGCGATGAGCAGTTCTTC.

This clone showed up just once. The chain joins TRBV6-1 to TRBJ2-2, with 8 bases lining up with TRBD1. The germline CDR1 and CDR2 sequences are MNHNS and SASEGT. The J segment lost 1 base and the V segment lost 8 bases, leaving 6 bases of the junction unmatched. This CDR3 has 15 residues. The CDR3 nucleotides are TGTGCCAGCGGGTTAGACAGGGGGAACACCGGGGAGCTGTTTTTT. Protein sequence: CASGLDRGNTGELFF.

The J gene is TRBJ2-7, the V gene TRBV7-6; 12 bases map to TRBD2. Germline V CDR1 and CDR2: SGHVS, FNYEAQ. The V segment lost 5 bases and the J segment 3 bases; nucleotides outside the gene matches: 14. The CDR3 has 18 residues. In DNA form, the CDR3 reads TGTGCCAGCAGCCGACTAGCGGGAGAGGGTGTGGGGCACTACGAGCAGTACTTC. Protein sequence: CASSRLAGEGVGHYEQYF.

Written as DNA, the CDR3 is TGTGCCAGCAGCTTAGGCCGGACAGGGGGTGATCGGGAGCAGTACTTC. This codes for CASSLGRTGGDREQYF. The gene calls are TRBV13 and TRBJ2-7; TRBD1 matches 10 bases. The CDR3 contains 16 residues. V lost 0 bases and J lost 7; bases outside the gene matches: 9. Germline CDR1 PRHDT, CDR2 FYEKMQ (reference sequence).

This chain uses TRBV4-1 with TRBJ1-2, with a tentative D call TRBD1 (5 bases). This CDR3 comprises 13 residues. Trimming took 3 bases from V and 8 from J, leaving 13 bases between them. Germline CDR1 and CDR2: MGHRA and YSYEKL. The CDR3 protein is CASSQARQTGYTF. DNA of the CDR3: TGCGCCAGCAGCCAGGCCAGACAGACAGGCTACACCTTC.

The genes are TRBV7-9 and TRBJ2-2, with D perhaps matching TRBD2 (7 bases). The V and J ends lost 6 bases and 2 bases respectively, with 16 bases between them. Per the germline V gene, CDR1 is SEHNR and CDR2 is FQNEAQ (reference sequence). The CDR3 contains 16 residues. CDR3 loop: CASRLTRGPNTGELFF. The CDR3 DNA sequence: TGTGCCAGCAGGCTGACGCGGGGGCCAAACACCGGGGAGCTGTTTTTT.

The V and J genes are TRBV9 and TRBJ1-4; D possibly corresponds to TRBD1 (5 bases). Trimming shortened V by 0 bases and J by 7 bases, and 16 bases separated the two germline ends. Germline V lookup: CDR1 SGDLS, CDR2 YYNGEE. The CDR3 extends over 16 amino acids. CDR3 residues: CASSVATGGLGEKLFF. In DNA, the CDR3 is TGTGCCAGCAGCGTAGCTACGGGGGGATTAGGTGAAAAACTGTTTTTT.

V and J are TRBV23-1 and TRBJ1-6; 7 nucleotides match TRBD1. TRBV23-1 is designated an ORF whose function remains uncertain. The CDR3 covers 21 residues. J gave up 5 bases and V 3 bases, and 22 bases lay outside the gene matches. This chain's CDR3 is CASSHETPGQPTIHDNSPLHF. DNA for the CDR3: TGCGCCAGCAGTCATGAAACCCCGGGACAGCCAACTATCCACGATAATTCACCCCTCCACTTT.

Remarks on this clone: Different DNA sequences within this sample yield the same CDR3. The J gene is TRBJ1-1, the V gene TRBV7-9, with D unresolved. Germline V lookup: CDR1 SEHNR, CDR2 FQNEAQ (reference sequence). The CDR3 extends over 14 amino acids. Trimming cost V 5 bases and J 1 base, with 11 bases left between them. The CDR3 bases are TGTGCCAGCAGCCTCGTGGGGTGGAACACTGAAGCTTTCTTT. Its protein product is CASSLVGWNTEAFF.